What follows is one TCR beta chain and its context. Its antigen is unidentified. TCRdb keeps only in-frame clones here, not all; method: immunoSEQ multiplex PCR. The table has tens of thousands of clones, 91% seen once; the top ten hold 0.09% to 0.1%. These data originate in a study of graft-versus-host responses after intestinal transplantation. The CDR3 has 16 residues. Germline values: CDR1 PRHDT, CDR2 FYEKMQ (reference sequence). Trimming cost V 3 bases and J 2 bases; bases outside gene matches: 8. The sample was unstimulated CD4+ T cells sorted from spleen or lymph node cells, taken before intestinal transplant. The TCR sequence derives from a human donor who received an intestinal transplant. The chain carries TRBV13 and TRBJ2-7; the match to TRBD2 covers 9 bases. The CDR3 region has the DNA TGTGCCAGCAGCTTGATAGCGGGGGCCCAACCCTACGAGCAGTACTTC. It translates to CASSLIAGAQPYEQYF. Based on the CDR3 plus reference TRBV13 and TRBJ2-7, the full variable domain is AAGVIQSPRHLIKEKRETATLKCYPIPRHDTVYWYQQGPGQDPQFLISFYEKMQSDKGSIPDRFSAQQFSDYHSELNMSSLELGDSALYFCASSLIAGAQPYEQYFGPGTRLTVT.